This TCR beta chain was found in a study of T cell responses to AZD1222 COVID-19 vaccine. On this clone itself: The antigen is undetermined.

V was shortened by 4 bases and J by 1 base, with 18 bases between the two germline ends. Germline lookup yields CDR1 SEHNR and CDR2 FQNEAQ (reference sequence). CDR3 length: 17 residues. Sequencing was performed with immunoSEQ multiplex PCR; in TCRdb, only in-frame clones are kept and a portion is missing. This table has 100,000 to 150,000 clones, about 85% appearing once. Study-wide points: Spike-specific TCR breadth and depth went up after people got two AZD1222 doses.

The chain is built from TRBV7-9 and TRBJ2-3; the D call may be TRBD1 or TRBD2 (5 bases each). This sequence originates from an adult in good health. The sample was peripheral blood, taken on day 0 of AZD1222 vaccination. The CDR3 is CASSSRTSGRGTDTQYF. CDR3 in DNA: TGTGCCAGCAGCTCCCGAACGTCGGGGCGGGGCACAGATACGCAGTATTTT.